This T cell receptor beta chain was recovered during a study of cytomegalovirus exposure and HLA in healthy donors. Across the whole study: About 80 million unique TCRs from HLA-typed donors made up an early data release. Study outcomes and limitations: HLA allele associations emerged for under 20,000 TCR beta sequences in a later analysis, at 0.05 false discovery rate. Previously analyzed data showed that most TCR beta V segments were productive at a frequency of about 87% or about 30%. Investigators reported 164 TCR beta chains as tied to cytomegalovirus.

V was trimmed by 2 bases and J by 12 bases, leaving 14 bases between them. Germline CDR1 and CDR2: SGHDN and FVKESK. The CDR3 length is 14 residues. A note on this clone: Its antigen is not identified.

Use of 60 Vbeta and 13 Jbeta primers characterized the PCR. Using immunoSEQ multiplex PCR, the repertoire was profiled, and TCRdb retains in-frame clones only, with some absent. The repertoire holds fewer than 250,000 clones, with around 86% as singletons. This chain joins TRBV14 and TRBJ1-6, with a possible D match to TRBD1 (5 bases). This sequence originates from a man younger than 40 in good health and CMV-seronegative. The sample was PBMCs. CDR3 nucleotides: TGTGCCAGCAGCCAATCAACAAGGGGCTTACCCCTCCACTTT. This gives the protein CASSQSTRGLPLHF.